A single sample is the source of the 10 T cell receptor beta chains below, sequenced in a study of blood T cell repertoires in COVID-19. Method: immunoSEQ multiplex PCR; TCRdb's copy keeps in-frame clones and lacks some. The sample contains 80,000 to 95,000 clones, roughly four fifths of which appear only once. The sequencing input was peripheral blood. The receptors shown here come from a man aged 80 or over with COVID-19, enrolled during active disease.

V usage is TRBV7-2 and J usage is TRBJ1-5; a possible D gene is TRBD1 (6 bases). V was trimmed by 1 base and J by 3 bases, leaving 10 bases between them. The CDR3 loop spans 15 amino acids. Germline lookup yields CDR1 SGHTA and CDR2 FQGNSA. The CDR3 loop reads CASSLGTAPNQPQHF. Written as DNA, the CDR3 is TGTGCCAGCAGCTTAGGGACAGCACCCAATCAGCCCCAGCATTTT. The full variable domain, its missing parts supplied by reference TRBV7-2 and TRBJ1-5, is GAGVSQSPSNKVTEKGKDVELRCDPISGHTALYWYRQSLGQGLEFLIYFQGNSAPDKSGLPSDRFSAERTGGSVSTLTIQRTQQEDSAVYLCASSLGTAPNQPQHFGDGTRLSIL.

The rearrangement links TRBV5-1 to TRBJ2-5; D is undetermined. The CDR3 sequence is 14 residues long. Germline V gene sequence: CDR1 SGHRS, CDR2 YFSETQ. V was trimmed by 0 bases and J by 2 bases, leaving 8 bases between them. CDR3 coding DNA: TGCGCCAGCAGCTTGGGGGCAGTTCAAGAGACCCAGTACTTC. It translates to CASSLGAVQETQYF.

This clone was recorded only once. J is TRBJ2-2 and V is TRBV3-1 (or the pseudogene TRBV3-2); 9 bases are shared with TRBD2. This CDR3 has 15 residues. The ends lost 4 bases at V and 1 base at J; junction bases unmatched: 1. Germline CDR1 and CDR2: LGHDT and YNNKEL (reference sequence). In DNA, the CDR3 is TGTGCCAGCAGCCCGACTAGCGGGAACACCGGGGAGCTGTTTTTT. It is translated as CASSPTSGNTGELFF.

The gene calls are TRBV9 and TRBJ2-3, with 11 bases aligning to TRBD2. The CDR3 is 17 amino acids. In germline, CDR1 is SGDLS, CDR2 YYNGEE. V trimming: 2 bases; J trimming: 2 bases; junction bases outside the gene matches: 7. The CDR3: CASSVGTSGVNTDTQYF. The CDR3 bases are TGTGCCAGCAGCGTTGGGACTAGCGGCGTAAACACAGATACGCAGTATTTT.

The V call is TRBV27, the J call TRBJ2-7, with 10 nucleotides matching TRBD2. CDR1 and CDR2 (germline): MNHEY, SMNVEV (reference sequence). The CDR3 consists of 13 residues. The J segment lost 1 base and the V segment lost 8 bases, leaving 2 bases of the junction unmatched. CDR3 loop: CASRTSGSYEQYF. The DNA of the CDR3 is TGTGCCAGCCGGACTAGCGGATCCTACGAGCAGTACTTC.

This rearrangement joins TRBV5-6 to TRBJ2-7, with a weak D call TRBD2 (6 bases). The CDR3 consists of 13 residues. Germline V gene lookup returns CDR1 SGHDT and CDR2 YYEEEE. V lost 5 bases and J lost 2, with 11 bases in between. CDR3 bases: TGTGCCAGCAGGTCGGCGGGGACCTACGAGCAGTACTTC. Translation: CASRSAGTYEQYF.

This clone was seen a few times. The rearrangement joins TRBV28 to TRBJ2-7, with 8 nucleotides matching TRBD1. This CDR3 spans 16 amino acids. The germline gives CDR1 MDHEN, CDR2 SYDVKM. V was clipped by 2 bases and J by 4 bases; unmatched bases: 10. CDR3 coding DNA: TGTGCCAGCAGTTTAAAGCCCTTGACAGGGGATTACGAGCAGTACTTC. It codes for CASSLKPLTGDYEQYF.

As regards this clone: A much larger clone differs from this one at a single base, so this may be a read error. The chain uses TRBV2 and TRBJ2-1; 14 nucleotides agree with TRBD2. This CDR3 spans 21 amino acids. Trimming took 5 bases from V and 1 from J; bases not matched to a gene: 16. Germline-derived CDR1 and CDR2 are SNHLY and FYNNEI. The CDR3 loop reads CASSKTGTGTSGSRSYNEQFF. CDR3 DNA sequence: TGTGCCAGCAGTAAAACGGGGACCGGGACTAGCGGGAGTAGGTCCTACAATGAGCAGTTCTTC.

The CDR3, as DNA: TGCAGTGCCGCAGTCAACACTGAAGCTTTCTTT. It is translated as CSAAVNTEAFF. V gene TRBV20-1 combines with J gene TRBJ1-1, with no clear D. The germline gives CDR1 DFQATT, CDR2 SNEGSKA (reference sequence). CDR3 length: 11 residues. V was trimmed by 6 bases and J by 2 bases, leaving 7 bases between them.

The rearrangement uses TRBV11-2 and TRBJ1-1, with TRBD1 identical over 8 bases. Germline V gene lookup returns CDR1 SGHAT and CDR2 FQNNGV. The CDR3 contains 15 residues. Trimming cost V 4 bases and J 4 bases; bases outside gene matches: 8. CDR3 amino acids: CASSSVGQGGTEAFF. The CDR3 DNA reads TGTGCCAGCAGCTCTGTTGGACAGGGAGGCACTGAAGCTTTCTTT.